A selection of T cell receptor beta chains follows, all from one sample in a study of siplizumab effects on memory and regulatory T cells. Profiling relied on immunoSEQ multiplex PCR, and the TCRdb table lists in-frame clones only, not all of them. The sample has about 100,000 clones, around 92% seen once; the top ten hold approximately 0.15%. The sample was CD4+ T cells sorted from blood. The receptor set was obtained from a human donor in good health. The CDR3 runs from the conserved cysteine through the conserved F or W. The D gene is left open where the match is weak. A row's size may be missing; if present it is once, few, many or a size class.

clone_size j_call v_call d_call cdr3_nt cdr3_aa
- TRBJ1-5 TRBV10-3 - TGTGCCATCAGTCAAGGGGTGTTGGGACAGCCCCAGCATTTT CAISQGVLGQPQHF
- TRBJ2-7 TRBV6-1 - TGTGCCAGCAGCATAGGGCGGTACGAGCAGTACTTC CASSIGRYEQYF
few TRBJ1-1 TRBV5-1 TRBD1 TGCGCCAGCAGCCCTAGGACAGGGGAGAGGGCTGAAGCTTTCTTT CASSPRTGERAEAFF
- TRBJ2-7 TRBV25-1 - TGTGCCAGCAGCAAACAGGGATACGAGCAGTACTTC CASSKQGYEQYF
- TRBJ2-7 TRBV19 TRBD2 TGTGCCAGTAGTGCTAGCGGGGGCCCCTACGAGCAGTACTTC CASSASGGPYEQYF
- TRBJ2-3 TRBV21-1 - TGTGCCCTTGGGGCGGGGGGGCGAGATACGCAGTATTTT CALGAGGRDTQYF
- TRBJ2-5 TRBV6-1 TRBD2 TGTGCCAGCAGTGTGGGTAGCGGGGGTGTGGAGACCCAGTACTTC CASSVGSGGVETQYF
once TRBJ1-2 TRBV6-5 TRBD1 TGTGCCAGCAGTTCCCATACAGGGGAGGGCTATGGCTACACCTTC CASSSHTGEGYGYTF
- TRBJ1-2 TRBV11-2 TRBD1 TGTGCCAGCAGCCCCTGGGACAGGGGTTTTCGATACACCTTC CASSPWDRGFRYTF
- TRBJ2-7 TRBV6-1 TRBD1 TGTGCCAGCAGCGACAGGGACGAGCAGTACTTC CASSDRDEQYF
- TRBJ2-3 TRBV5-1 - TGCGCCAGCAGCTTGTGGGGAAGGTCCGGCACAGATACGCAGTATTTT CASSLWGRSGTDTQYF
- TRBJ2-4 TRBV9 TRBD1 TGTGCCAGCAGCGTGCAGGGGGAGAAAAACATTCAGTACTTC CASSVQGEKNIQYF
- TRBJ2-7 TRBV27 - TGTGCCAGCAGTTTAAGCGTCCCGCCCCGGGGGGCCTCTGCCTACGAGCAGTACTTC CASSLSVPPRGASAYEQYF
- TRBJ2-7 TRBV28 TRBD2 TGTGCCAGCAGTTTAATGGGGGGGGTCTACGAGCAGTACTTC CASSLMGGVYEQYF
- TRBJ2-3 TRBV7-2 - TGTGCCAGCAGCTTCGGGACCCCACCCGATACGCAGTATTTT CASSFGTPPDTQYF
- TRBJ2-5 TRBV10-3 - TGTGCCATCAGTGAGTCCCCCGCGGGGAGAGAGACCCAGTACTTC CAISESPAGRETQYF
- TRBJ1-2 TRBV28 TRBD1 TGTGCCAGCAATTCTCCAGGGGGGGCAGAAAATGGCTACACCTTC CASNSPGGAENGYTF
- TRBJ1-1 TRBV10-2 - TGCGCCAGCAAGGGAACAGGATGGAACACTGAAGCTTTCTTT CASKGTGWNTEAFF
- TRBJ1-1 TRBV7-2 - TGTGCCAGCAGCTCTATTGGGGGGGCAACTGAAGCTTTCTTT CASSSIGGATEAFF
- TRBJ2-3 TRBV12-5 - TGTGCTAGTGGTTTTAACAGGTACACAGATACGCAGTATTTT CASGFNRYTDTQYF
once TRBJ2-7 TRBV10-1 TRBD1 TGCGCCAGCAGTGCCACGGGGACAGGGGACTACGAGCAGTACTTC CASSATGTGDYEQYF
- TRBJ1-1 TRBV6-5 - TGTGCCAGCAGTTACTCTGGACGAGTGAACACTGAAGCTTTCTTT CASSYSGRVNTEAFF
once TRBJ1-2 TRBV13 - TGTGCCAGCAGCAACCGGGACTATGGCTACACCTTC CASSNRDYGYTF
once TRBJ2-4 TRBV28 - TGTGCCAGCAGTTTGGGGTTTCCGGCCAAAAACATTCAGTACTTC CASSLGFPAKNIQYF
few TRBJ1-5 TRBV27 - TGTGCCAGCCGCATGGAGGTTTATCAGCCCCAGCATTTT CASRMEVYQPQHF
- TRBJ2-7 TRBV19 - TGTGCCAGTAGTATTACCATCATGGCCCACTACGAGCAGTACTTC CASSITIMAHYEQYF
- TRBJ2-7 TRBV27 - TGTGCCAGCAGCTCCTGGGGGGGCCGGGCCTACGAGCAGTACTTC CASSSWGGRAYEQYF
- TRBJ1-3 TRBV7-2 - TGTGCCAGCAGCTTAATCGCGGGGGCCGGGATAGGAAACACCATATATTTT CASSLIAGAGIGNTIYF
- TRBJ1-1 TRBV18 - TGTGCCAGCTCGTCACGTCAGGGGAACACTGAAGCTTTCTTT CASSSRQGNTEAFF
- TRBJ2-3 TRBV7-6 - TGTGCCAGCAGCCGACAGCTTGATACGCAGTATTTT CASSRQLDTQYF
few TRBJ1-1 TRBV2 TRBD1 TGTGCCAGCAGTAGGGACAGGGGAAGCCCCACTGAAGCTTTCTTT CASSRDRGSPTEAFF
- TRBJ1-3 TRBV19 - TGTGCCAGTAGCCGCTCAGGGGTAGGTGGAAACACCATATATTTT CASSRSGVGGNTIYF